Shown below are 4 T cell receptor beta chains from a single sample sequenced in a study of blood T cell repertoires in COVID-19. Measured with immunoSEQ multiplex PCR; TCRdb has only the in-frame clones, and not every one. Among roughly 91,000 clones, more than 75% were seen once, and the ten largest hold 0.95% to 1.5%. The sample consisted of peripheral blood. The receptors come from a woman of 80 years or more with acute or convalescent COVID-19.

The CDR3 is CANGLAGDGTQYF. In nucleotides, the CDR3 is TGTGCCAACGGACTAGCGGGAGATGGGACCCAGTACTTC. The chain carries TRBV12-3 or TRBV12-4 and TRBJ2-5; 13 bases match TRBD2. V shed 10 bases and J 7 bases; nucleotides not matched to a gene: 6. CDR3 length: 13 amino acids.

The rearrangement links TRBV3-1 (or the pseudogene TRBV3-2) to TRBJ2-1; possible D gene TRBD1, 6 bases. CDR1 and CDR2 (germline): LGHDT, YNNKEL (reference sequence). The V gene lost 1 base and the J gene lost 6 bases, with 13 bases spanning the gap. The CDR3 runs 15 residues. The chain's CDR3 is CASSQGPGVGNEQFF. CDR3 DNA sequence: TGTGCCAGCAGCCAAGGGCCAGGGGTGGGCAATGAGCAGTTCTTC.

This chain joins TRBV12-3 or TRBV12-4 and TRBJ2-2, with D perhaps matching TRBD1 (5 bases). This CDR3 is 13 amino acids long. V dropped 9 bases and J dropped 2 bases, with 10 bases sitting between them. CDR3: CASDSYNTGELFF. The CDR3 nucleotides are TGTGCCAGTGACAGTTACAACACCGGGGAGCTGTTTTTT.

This chain uses TRBV6-5 with TRBJ2-2, with D perhaps TRBD1 (5 bases). CDR1 and CDR2 from the germline V gene are MNHEY and SVGAGI. The V end was cut by 9 bases, the J end by 7 bases, with 18 bases between. The CDR3 has 14 amino acids. The CDR3 sequence is CASLRTYQGGELFF. The CDR3 nucleotides read TGTGCCAGTCTCAGGACCTACCAGGGCGGGGAGCTGTTTTTT.